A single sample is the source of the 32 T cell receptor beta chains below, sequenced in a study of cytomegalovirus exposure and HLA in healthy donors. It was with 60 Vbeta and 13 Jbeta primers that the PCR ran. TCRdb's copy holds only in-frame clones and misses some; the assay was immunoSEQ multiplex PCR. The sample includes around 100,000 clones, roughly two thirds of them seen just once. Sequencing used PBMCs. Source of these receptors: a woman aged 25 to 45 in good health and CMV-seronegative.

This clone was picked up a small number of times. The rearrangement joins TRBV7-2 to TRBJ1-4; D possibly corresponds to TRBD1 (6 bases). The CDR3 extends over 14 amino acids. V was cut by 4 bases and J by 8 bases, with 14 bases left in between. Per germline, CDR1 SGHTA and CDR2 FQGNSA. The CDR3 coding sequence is TGTGCCAGCAGCTCCCCGATGGACAGCGAAAAACTGTTTTTT. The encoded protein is CASSSPMDSEKLFF.

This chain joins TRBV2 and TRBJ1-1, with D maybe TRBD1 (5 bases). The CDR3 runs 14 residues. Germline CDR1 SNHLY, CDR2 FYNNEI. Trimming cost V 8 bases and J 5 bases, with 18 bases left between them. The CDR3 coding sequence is TGTGCCAGCGGAATACTACAGGAAGGAACTGAAGCTTTCTTT. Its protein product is CASGILQEGTEAFF.

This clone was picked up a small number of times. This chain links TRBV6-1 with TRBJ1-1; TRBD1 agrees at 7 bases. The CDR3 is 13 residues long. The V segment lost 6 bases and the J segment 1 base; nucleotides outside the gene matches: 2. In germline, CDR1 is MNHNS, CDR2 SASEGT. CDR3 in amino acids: CASSDRENTEAFF. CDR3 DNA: TGTGCCAGCAGCGACAGGGAGAACACTGAAGCTTTCTTT.

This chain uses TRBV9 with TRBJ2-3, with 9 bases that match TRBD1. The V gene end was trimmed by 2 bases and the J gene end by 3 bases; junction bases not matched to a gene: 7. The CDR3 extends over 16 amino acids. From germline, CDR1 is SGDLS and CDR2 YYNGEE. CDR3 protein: CASSVETGGRTDTQYF. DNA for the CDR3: TGTGCCAGCAGCGTCGAGACAGGGGGAAGGACAGATACGCAGTATTTT. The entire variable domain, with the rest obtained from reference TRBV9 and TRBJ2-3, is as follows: DSGVTQTPKHLITATGQRVTLRCSPRSGDLSVYWYQQSLDQGLQFLIQYYNGEERAKGNILERFSAQQFPDLHSELNLSSLELGDSALYFCASSVETGGRTDTQYFGPGTRLTVL.

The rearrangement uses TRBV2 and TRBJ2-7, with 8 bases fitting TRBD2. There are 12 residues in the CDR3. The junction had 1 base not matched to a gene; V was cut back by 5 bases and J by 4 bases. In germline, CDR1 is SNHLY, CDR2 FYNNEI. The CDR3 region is CASSSGRYEQYF. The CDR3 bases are TGTGCCAGCAGTAGCGGGAGATACGAGCAGTACTTC.

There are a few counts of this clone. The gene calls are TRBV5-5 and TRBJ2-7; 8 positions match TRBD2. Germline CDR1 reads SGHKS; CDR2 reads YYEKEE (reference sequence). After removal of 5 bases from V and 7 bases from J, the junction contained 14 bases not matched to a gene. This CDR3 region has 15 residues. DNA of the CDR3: TGTGCCAGCAGTCGCGGGGGACTAGGAAGGAGGGAGCAGTACTTC. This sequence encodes CASSRGGLGRREQYF. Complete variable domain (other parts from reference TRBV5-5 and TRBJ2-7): DAGVTQSPTHLIKTRGQQVTLRCSPISGHKSVSWYQQVLGQGPQFIFQYYEKEERGRGNFPDRFSARQFPNYSSELNVNALLLGDSALYLCASSRGGLGRREQYFGPGTRLTVT.

CDR3 DNA sequence: TGCGCCAGCAGCCAAGCGGGCGGGAGGAGCAATGAGCAGTTCTTC. Its protein product is CASSQAGGRSNEQFF. This chain joins TRBV4-1 and TRBJ2-1; 8 bases match TRBD2. Germline loops: CDR1 MGHRA, CDR2 YSYEKL. J gave up 6 bases and V 1 base, and 5 bases lay outside the gene matches. CDR3 length: 15 residues.

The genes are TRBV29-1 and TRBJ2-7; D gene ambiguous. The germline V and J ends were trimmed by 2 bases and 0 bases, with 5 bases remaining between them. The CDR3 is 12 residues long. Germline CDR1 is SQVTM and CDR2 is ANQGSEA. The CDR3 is CSVESGSYEQYF. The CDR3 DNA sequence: TGCAGCGTTGAATCCGGCTCCTACGAGCAGTACTTC.

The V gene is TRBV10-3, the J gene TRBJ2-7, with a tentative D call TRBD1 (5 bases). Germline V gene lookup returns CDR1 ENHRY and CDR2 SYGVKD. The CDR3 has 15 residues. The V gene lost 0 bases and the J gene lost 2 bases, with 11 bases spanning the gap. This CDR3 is CAISESAGLPYEQYF. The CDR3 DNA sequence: TGTGCCATCAGTGAGTCTGCAGGGCTCCCCTACGAGCAGTACTTC.

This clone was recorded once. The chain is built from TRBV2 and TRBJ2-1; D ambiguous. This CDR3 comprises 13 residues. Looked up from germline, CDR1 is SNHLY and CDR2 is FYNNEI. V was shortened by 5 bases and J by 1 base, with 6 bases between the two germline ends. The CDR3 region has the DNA TGTGCCAGCAGTCGCGGTTCCTACAATGAGCAGTTCTTC. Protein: CASSRGSYNEQFF.

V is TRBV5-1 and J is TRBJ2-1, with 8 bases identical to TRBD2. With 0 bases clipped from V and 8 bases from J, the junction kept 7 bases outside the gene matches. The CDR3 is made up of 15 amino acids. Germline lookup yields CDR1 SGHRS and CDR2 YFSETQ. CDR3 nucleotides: TGCGCCAGCAGCTTGGAGGGACTAGTATTTTATGAGCAGTTCTTC. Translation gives CASSLEGLVFYEQFF.

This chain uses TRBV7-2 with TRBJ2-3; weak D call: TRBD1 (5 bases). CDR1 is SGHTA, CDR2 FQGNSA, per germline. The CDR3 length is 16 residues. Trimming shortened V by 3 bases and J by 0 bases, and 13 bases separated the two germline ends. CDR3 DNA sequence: TGTGCCAGCAGCTTCAGGGCGGCACCTAGCACAGATACGCAGTATTTT. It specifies CASSFRAAPSTDTQYF.

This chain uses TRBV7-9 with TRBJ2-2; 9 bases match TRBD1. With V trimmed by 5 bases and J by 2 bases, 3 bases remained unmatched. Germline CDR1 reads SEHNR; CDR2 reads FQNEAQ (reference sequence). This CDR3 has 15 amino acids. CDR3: CASSRDRVNTGELFF. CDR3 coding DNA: TGTGCCAGCAGCCGGGACAGGGTTAACACCGGGGAGCTGTTTTTT.

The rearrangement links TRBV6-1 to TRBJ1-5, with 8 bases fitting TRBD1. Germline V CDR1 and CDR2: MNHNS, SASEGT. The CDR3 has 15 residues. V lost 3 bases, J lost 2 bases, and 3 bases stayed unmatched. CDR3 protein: CASSETGVGNQPQHF. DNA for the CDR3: TGTGCCAGCAGTGAGACAGGGGTTGGCAATCAGCCCCAGCATTTT.

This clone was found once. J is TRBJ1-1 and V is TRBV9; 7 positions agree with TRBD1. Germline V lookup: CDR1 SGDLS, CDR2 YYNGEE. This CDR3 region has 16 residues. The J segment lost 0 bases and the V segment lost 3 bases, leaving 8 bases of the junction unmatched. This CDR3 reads CASSAPGGQLNTEAFF. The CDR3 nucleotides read TGTGCCAGCAGCGCCCCTGGGGGACAGCTGAACACTGAAGCTTTCTTT. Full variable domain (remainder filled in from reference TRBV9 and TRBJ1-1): DSGVTQTPKHLITATGQRVTLRCSPRSGDLSVYWYQQSLDQGLQFLIQYYNGEERAKGNILERFSAQQFPDLHSELNLSSLELGDSALYFCASSAPGGQLNTEAFFGQGTRLTVV.

Here the CDR3 reads CASSYQGLVETQYF. The DNA of the CDR3 is TGTGCCAGCAGTTACCAAGGACTAGTTGAGACCCAGTACTTC. The J gene is TRBJ2-5, the V gene TRBV6-5; 7 nucleotides line up with TRBD2. The CDR3 spans 14 residues. From germline, CDR1 is MNHEY and CDR2 SVGAGI. Losses at the gene ends were 2 bases for V and 5 bases for J; bases not matched to a gene: 5.

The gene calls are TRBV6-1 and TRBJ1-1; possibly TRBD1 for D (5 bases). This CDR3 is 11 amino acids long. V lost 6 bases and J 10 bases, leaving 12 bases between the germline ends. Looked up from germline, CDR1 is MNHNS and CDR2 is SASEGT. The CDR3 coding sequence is TGTGCCAGCAGCCCAGGGCAGGGAGCTTTCTTT. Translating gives CASSPGQGAFF.

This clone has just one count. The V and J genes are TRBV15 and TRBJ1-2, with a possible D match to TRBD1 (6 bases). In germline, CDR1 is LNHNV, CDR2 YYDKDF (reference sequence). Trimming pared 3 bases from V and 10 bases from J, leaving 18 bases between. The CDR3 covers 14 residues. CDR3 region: CATSSERTARAYTF. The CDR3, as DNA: TGTGCCACCAGCAGTGAACGGACAGCGAGGGCCTACACCTTC.

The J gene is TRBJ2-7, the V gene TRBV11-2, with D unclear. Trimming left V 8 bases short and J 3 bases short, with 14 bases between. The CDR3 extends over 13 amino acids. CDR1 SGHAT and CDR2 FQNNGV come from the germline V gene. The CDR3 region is CASLPERYYEQYF. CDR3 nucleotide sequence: TGTGCCAGCTTGCCGGAGAGGTACTACGAGCAGTACTTC.

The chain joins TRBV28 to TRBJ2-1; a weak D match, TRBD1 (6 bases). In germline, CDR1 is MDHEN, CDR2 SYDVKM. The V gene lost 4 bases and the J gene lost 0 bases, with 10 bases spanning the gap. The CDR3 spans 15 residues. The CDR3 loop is CASSSGQTSYNEQFF. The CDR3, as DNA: TGTGCCAGCAGTTCCGGACAGACCTCCTACAATGAGCAGTTCTTC.

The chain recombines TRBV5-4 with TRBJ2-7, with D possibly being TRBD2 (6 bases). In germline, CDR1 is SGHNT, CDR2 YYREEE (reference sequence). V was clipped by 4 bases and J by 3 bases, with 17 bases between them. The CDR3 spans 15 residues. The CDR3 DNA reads TGTGCCAGCAGCCTCCAAGGGAGGCCCTTCTACGAGCAGTACTTC. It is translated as CASSLQGRPFYEQYF.

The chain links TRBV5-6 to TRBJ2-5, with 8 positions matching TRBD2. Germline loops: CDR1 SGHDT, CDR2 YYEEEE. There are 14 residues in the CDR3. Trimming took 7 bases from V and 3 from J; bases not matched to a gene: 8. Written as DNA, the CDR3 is TGTGCCAGCCTCACCACTAGCGGCAAAGAGACCCAGTACTTC. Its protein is CASLTTSGKETQYF.

CDR3 in amino acids: CAISTGTGIYEQYF. The CDR3 DNA reads as TGTGCCATCAGTACCGGGACAGGGATTTACGAGCAGTACTTC. The rearrangement joins TRBV10-3 to TRBJ2-7, with 9 positions matching TRBD1. This CDR3 is 14 amino acids long. The ends lost 5 bases at V and 4 bases at J; junction bases unmatched: 6. CDR1 and CDR2 from the germline V gene are ENHRY and SYGVKD.

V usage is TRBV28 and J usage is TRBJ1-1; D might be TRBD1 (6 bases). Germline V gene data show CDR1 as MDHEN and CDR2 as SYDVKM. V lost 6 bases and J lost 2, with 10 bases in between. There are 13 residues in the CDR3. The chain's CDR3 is CASREQGNTEAFF. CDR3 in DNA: TGTGCCAGCAGGGAACAGGGAAACACTGAAGCTTTCTTT.

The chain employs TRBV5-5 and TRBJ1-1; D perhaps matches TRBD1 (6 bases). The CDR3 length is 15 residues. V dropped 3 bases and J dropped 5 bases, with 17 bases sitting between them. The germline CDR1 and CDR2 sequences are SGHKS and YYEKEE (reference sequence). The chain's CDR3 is CASSSTGQRMTEAFF. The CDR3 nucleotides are TGTGCCAGCAGCTCCACTGGACAGAGGATGACTGAAGCTTTCTTT.

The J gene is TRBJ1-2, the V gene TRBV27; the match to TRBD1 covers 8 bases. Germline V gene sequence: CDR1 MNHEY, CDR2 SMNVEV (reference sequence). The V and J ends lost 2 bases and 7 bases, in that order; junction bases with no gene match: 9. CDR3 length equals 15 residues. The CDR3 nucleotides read TGTGCCAGCAGTTTAACCAGACAGGGGAAGGCTGGCTACACCTTC. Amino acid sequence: CASSLTRQGKAGYTF.

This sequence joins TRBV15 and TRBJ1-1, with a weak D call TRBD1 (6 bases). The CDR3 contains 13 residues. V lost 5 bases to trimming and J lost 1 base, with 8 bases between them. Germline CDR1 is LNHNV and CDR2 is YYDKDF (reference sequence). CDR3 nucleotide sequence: TGTGCCACCAGCGTACAGGGGAACACTGAAGCTTTCTTT. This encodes CATSVQGNTEAFF.

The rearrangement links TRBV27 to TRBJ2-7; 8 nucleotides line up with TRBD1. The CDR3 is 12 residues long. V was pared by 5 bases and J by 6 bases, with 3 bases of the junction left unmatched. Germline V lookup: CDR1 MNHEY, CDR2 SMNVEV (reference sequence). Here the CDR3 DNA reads TGTGCCAGCAGTCCGACAGGGGTCGAGCAGTACTTC. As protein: CASSPTGVEQYF.

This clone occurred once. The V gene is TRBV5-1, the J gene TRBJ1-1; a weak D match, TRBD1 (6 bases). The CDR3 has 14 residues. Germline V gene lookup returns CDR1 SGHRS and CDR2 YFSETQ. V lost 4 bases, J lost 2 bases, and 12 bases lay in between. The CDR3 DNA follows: TGCGCCAGCAGCCAGGGGACGGCTAACACTGAAGCTTTCTTT. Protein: CASSQGTANTEAFF.

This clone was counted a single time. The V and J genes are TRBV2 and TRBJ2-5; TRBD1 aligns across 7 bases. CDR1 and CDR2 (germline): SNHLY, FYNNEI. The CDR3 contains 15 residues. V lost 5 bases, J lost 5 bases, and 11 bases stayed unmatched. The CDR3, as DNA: TGTGCCAGCAGTCGAACAGGGGAAAGGTACGAGACCCAGTACTTC. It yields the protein CASSRTGERYETQYF.

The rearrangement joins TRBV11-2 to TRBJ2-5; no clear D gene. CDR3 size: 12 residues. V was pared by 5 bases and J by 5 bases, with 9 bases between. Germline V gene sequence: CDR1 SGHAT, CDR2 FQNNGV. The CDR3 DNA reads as TGTGCCAGCAGCCTGACCAGGGAGACCCAGTACTTC. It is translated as CASSLTRETQYF.

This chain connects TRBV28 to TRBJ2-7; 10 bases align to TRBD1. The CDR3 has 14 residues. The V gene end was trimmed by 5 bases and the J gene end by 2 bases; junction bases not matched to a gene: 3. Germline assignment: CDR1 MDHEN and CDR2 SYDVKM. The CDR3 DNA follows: TGTGCCAGCAGTCCGGGGACAGGGGCCTACGAGCAGTACTTC. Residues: CASSPGTGAYEQYF.